This TCR beta chain was profiled in a study of shared clonotypes between healthy human individuals. The CDR3 sequence is 14 residues long. Trimming shortened V by 4 bases and J by 0 bases, and 9 bases separated the two germline ends. Germline CDR1 is GTSNPN and CDR2 is SVGIG (reference sequence). This table comes from immunoSEQ multiplex PCR, and its TCRdb copy is limited to in-frame clones, with some not included. The sample has about 520,000 clones; 95% to 96% are singletons. As concerns this clone: The antigen is undetermined.

Findings and limits, study-wide: The expectation was that sequencing depth would affect clonotype sharing among donors. Since donors were few, the genetic and exposure-history diversity represented was limited.

V gene TRBV30 combines with J gene TRBJ1-4; D is unresolved. The TCR was taken from a woman in her thirties in good health. The sample was naive CD4+ T cells sorted from blood. Specified subset: CD45RA+ positively selected. CDR3 DNA sequence: TGTGCCTGGACCATCAAGCCAACTAATGAAAAACTGTTTTTT. Protein sequence: CAWTIKPTNEKLFF. Combining the CDR3 with reference TRBV30 and TRBJ1-4 gives the whole variable domain SQTIHQWPATLVQPVGSPLSLECTVEGTSNPNLYWYRQAAGRGLQLLFYSVGIGQISSEVPQNLSASRPQDRQFILSSKKLLLSDSGFYLCAWTIKPTNEKLFFGSGTQLSVL.